This T cell receptor beta chain was obtained from a study of T-cell reconstitution after alpha-beta-depleted transplantation in children. The study's findings and limits: From newly produced T cells came most of the T-cell counts and diversity one year after transplant.

The CDR3 totals 15 residues. The ends were cut back, 3 bases at V and 0 bases at J, with 10 bases in the middle. Notes on this clonotype: The antigen is not known.

Researchers prepared the TCRbeta library using unique molecular identifiers, the study reports. TCRdb ran MiXCR on the PCR reads and lists one entry per CDR3 protein. The sample carries about 210,000 distinct CDR3 sequences, more than 15% recorded once. This TCR derives from a male patient between 2 and 9 years old who had a stem cell transplant for acute lymphoblastic leukemia, so the T cells may come from the graft donor. The rearrangement joins TRBV12-3 or TRBV12-4 to TRBJ2-3; D uncertain. Sequenced here: PBMCs, mostly from graft donor cells, sampled 360 days after TCRalphabeta/CD19-depleted stem cell transplant. This CDR3 reads CASSLYSSSTDTQYF. In DNA, the CDR3 is TGTGCCAGCAGTTTGTACAGCTCTAGCACAGATACGCAGTATTTT.